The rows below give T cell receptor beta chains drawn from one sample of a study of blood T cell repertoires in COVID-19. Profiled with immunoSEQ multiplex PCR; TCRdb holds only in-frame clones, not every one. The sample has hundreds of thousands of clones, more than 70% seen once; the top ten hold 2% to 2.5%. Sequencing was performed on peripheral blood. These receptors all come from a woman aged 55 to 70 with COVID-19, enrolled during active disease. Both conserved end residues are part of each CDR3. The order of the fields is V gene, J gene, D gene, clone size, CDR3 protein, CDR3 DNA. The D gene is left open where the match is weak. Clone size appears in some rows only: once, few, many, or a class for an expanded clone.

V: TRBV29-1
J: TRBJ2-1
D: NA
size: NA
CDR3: CSVTLIEQFF
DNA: TGCAGCGTTACTTTGATTGAGCAGTTCTTC

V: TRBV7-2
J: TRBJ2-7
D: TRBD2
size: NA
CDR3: CASSFPQGGSYEQYF
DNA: TGTGCCAGCAGCTTTCCCCAGGGAGGGTCCTACGAGCAGTACTTC

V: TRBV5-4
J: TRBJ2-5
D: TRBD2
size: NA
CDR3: CASSFTSGNQETQYF
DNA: TGTGCCAGCAGCTTTACTAGCGGTAACCAAGAGACCCAGTACTTC

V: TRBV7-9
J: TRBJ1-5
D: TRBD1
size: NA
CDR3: CASSLGGQGSNQPQHF
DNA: TGTGCCAGCAGCTTAGGGGGACAGGGGAGCAATCAGCCCCAGCATTTT

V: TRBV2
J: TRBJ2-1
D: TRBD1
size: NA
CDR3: CASRAQGLVIDEQFF
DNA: TGTGCCAGCAGAGCACAGGGGTTGGTAATCGATGAGCAGTTCTTC

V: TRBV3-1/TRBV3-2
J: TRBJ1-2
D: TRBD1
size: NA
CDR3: CASSPRTGNSYGYTF
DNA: TGTGCCAGCAGCCCTCGGACAGGGAACTCCTATGGCTACACCTTC

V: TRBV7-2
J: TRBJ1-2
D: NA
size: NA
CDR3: CASSFQGPGGYTF
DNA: TGTGCCAGCAGCTTTCAGGGCCCGGGTGGCTACACCTTC

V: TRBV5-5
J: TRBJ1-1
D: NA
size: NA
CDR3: CASSLGLRVTEAFF
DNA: TGTGCCAGCAGCTTGGGCCTCCGGGTCACTGAAGCTTTCTTT

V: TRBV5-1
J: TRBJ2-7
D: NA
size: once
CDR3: CASTPLTPSSYEQYF
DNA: TGCGCCAGCACCCCTTTGACTCCAAGCTCCTACGAGCAGTACTTC

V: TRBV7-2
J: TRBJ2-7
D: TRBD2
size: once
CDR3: CASSLASGGPYEQYF
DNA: TGTGCCAGCAGCTTAGCTAGCGGGGGTCCCTACGAGCAGTACTTC

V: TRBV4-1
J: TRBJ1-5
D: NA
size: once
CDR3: CASSPGHKDQPQHF
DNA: TGCGCCAGCAGCCCGGGACATAAGGATCAGCCCCAGCATTTT

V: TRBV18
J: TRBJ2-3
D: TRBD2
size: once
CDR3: CASSPAWTSSTDTQYF
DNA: TGTGCCAGCTCACCGGCTTGGACTAGCAGCACAGATACGCAGTATTTT

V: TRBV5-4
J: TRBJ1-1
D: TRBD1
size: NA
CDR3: CASSAGQGAGEAFF
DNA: TGTGCCAGCAGCGCCGGACAGGGGGCCGGTGAAGCTTTCTTT

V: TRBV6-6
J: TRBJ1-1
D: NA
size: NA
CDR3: CASSYSRDTEAFF
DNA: TGTGCCAGCAGTTACTCGAGAGACACTGAAGCTTTCTTT

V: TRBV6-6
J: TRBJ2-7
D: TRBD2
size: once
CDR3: CASRIGGAFEQYF
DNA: TGTGCCAGCAGGATCGGGGGGGCTTTCGAGCAGTACTTC

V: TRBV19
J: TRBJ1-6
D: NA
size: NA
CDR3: CASSMTGTPPQILHF
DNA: TGTGCCAGTAGTATGACCGGGACTCCACCTCAGATCCTCCACTTT

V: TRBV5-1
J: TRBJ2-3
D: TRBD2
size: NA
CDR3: CASSRPSGGADTQYF
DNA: TGCGCCAGCAGCCGTCCTAGCGGGGGGGCAGATACGCAGTATTTT

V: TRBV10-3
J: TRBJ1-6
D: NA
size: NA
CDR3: CAISGSGGNSPLHF
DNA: TGTGCCATCAGTGGGTCGGGAGGTAATTCACCCCTCCACTTT

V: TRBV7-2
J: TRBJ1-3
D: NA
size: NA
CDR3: CASSLGPTSSGNTIYF
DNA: TGTGCCAGCAGCTTAGGACCGACTAGCTCTGGAAACACCATATATTTT

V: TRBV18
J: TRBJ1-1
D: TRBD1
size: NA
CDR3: CASSTDRVGEAFF
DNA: TGTGCCAGCTCGACGGACAGGGTCGGTGAAGCTTTCTTT

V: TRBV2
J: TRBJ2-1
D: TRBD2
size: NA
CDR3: CASSPGLADRNEQFF
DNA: TGTGCCAGCAGTCCGGGACTAGCGGATCGCAATGAGCAGTTCTTC

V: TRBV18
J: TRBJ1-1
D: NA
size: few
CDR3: CASSPGGEWEAFF
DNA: TGTGCCAGCTCACCGGGCGGGGAATGGGAAGCTTTCTTT

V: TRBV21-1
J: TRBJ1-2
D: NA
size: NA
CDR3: CASSNRPFRIPGYTF
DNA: TGTGCCAGCAGCAACAGACCCTTCAGGATACCTGGCTACACCTTC

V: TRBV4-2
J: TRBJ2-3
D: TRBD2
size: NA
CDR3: CASSIRLAGGPDTQYF
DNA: TGTGCCAGCAGCATCCGACTAGCGGGGGGCCCAGATACGCAGTATTTT

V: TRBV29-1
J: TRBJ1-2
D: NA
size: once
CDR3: CSAARGNYGYTF
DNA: TGCAGCGCCGCTCGGGGGAATTATGGCTACACCTTC

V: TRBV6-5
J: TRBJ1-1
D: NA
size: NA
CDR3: CASSSEGNTEAFF
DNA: TGTGCCAGCAGTTCCGAGGGTAACACTGAAGCTTTCTTT

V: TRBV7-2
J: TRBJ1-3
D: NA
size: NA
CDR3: CASSSQQVNSGNTIYF
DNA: TGTGCCAGCAGCTCCCAACAGGTTAACTCTGGAAACACCATATATTTT

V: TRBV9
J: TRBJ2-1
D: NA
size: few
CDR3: CASSARPRASSYNEQFF
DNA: TGTGCCAGCAGCGCGCGTCCGAGGGCTAGCTCCTACAATGAGCAGTTCTTC

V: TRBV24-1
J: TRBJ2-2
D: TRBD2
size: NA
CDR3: CATRSGGPLSNTGELFF
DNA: TGTGCCACCAGGAGCGGGGGGCCACTTTCGAACACCGGGGAGCTGTTTTTT

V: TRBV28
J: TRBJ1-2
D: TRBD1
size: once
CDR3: CANSDRGNYGYTF
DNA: TGTGCCAACTCGGACAGGGGAAACTATGGCTACACCTTC

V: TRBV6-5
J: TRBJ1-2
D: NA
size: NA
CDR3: CASMSLRGLYGYTF
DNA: TGTGCCAGCATGTCTCTGCGCGGACTATATGGCTACACCTTC

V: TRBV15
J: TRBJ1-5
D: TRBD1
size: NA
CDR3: CATSSSTGEIRPQHF
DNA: TGTGCCACCAGCAGTTCGACAGGGGAAATCAGACCCCAGCATTTT

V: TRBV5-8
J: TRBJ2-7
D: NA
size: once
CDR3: CASSPPPGGEHFYEQYF
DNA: TGTGCCAGCAGCCCACCCCCCGGGGGTGAACACTTCTACGAGCAGTACTTC

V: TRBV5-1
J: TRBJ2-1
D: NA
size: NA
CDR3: CASRRGTVRDNEQFF
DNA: TGCGCCAGCAGGCGAGGAACGGTGAGAGACAATGAGCAGTTCTTC

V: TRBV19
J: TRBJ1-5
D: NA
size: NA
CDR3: CASTGNPAIVIQPQHF
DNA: TGTGCCAGCACAGGGAATCCCGCGATAGTGATTCAGCCCCAGCATTTT

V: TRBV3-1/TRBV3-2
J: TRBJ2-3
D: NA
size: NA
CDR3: CASSQQQRAGTDTQYF
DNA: TGTGCCAGCAGCCAGCAACAGAGAGCCGGCACAGATACGCAGTATTTT

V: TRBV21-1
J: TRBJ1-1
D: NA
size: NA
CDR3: CASRGQGASTEAFF
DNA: TGTGCCAGCAGGGGACAGGGAGCGTCCACTGAAGCTTTCTTT

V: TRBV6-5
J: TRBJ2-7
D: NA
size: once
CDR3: CASSPTRGLYEQYF
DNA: TGTGCCAGCAGTCCCACTCGGGGACTCTACGAGCAGTACTTC

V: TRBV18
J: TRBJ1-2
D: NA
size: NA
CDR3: CASSPPGRGYGYTF
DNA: TGTGCCAGCTCACCACCAGGGCGGGGTTATGGCTACACCTTC

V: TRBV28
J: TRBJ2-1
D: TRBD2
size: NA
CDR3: CASRNRDYQYNEQFF
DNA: TGTGCCAGCAGAAACCGGGACTACCAATACAATGAGCAGTTCTTC

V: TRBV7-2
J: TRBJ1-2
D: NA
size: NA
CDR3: CASSLAAGGGTNYGYTF
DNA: TGTGCCAGCAGCTTAGCGGCCGGGGGAGGCACTAACTATGGCTACACCTTC

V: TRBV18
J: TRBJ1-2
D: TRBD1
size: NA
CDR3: CASSPGTAQAGYGYTF
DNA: TGTGCCAGCTCACCCGGGACAGCCCAAGCTGGCTATGGCTACACCTTC

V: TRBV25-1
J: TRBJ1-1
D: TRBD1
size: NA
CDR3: CASSGKTGGLEAFF
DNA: TGTGCCAGCAGTGGTAAGACAGGGGGCTTAGAAGCTTTCTTT

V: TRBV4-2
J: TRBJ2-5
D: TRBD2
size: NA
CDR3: CASSQAGSSGEGLETQYF
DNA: TGTGCCAGCAGCCAAGCTGGCTCTAGCGGGGAGGGGCTGGAGACCCAGTACTTC

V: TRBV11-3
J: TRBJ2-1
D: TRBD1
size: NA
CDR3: CASSSTGVFGNEQFF
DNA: TGTGCCAGCAGCAGCACAGGGGTCTTCGGGAATGAGCAGTTCTTC

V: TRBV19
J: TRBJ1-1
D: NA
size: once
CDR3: CATNPLGGRVNTEAFF
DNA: TGTGCCACCAACCCCCTAGGAGGTAGAGTGAACACTGAAGCTTTCTTT

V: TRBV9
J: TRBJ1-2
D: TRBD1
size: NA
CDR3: CASSSAGQGRGYTF
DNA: TGTGCCAGCAGCTCAGCTGGACAGGGGAGAGGCTACACCTTC

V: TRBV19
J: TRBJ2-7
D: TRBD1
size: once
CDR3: CASRPTGVSGEQYF
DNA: TGTGCCAGTAGACCGACAGGGGTTAGTGGGGAGCAGTACTTC

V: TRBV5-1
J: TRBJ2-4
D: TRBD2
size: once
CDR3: CASSFSSGGKNIQYF
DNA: TGCGCCAGCAGCTTCTCTAGCGGGGGCAAAAACATTCAGTACTTC

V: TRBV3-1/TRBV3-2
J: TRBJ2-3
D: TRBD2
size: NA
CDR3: CASSQTREGTQYF
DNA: TGTGCCAGCAGCCAGACTAGGGAGGGTACGCAGTATTTT

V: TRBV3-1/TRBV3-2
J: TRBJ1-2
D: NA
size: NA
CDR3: CASSRFTTPVYGYTF
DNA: TGTGCCAGCAGCCGCTTTACGACACCGGTGTATGGCTACACCTTC

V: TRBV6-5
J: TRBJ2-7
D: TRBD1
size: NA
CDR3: CASIWTGVHFVEQYF
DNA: TGTGCCAGCATTTGGACAGGGGTACACTTTGTCGAGCAGTACTTC

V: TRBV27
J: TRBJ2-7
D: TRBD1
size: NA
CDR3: CASSFWGTGVYEQYF
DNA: TGTGCCAGCTCTTTTTGGGGGACAGGGGTCTACGAGCAGTACTTC

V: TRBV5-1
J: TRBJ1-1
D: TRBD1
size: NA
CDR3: CASRRTGGTEAFF
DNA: TGCGCCAGCAGAAGGACAGGGGGCACTGAAGCTTTCTTT

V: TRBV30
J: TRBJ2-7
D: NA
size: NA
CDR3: CAWERISWQQYF
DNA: TGTGCCTGGGAGCGGATCTCTTGGCAGCAGTACTTC